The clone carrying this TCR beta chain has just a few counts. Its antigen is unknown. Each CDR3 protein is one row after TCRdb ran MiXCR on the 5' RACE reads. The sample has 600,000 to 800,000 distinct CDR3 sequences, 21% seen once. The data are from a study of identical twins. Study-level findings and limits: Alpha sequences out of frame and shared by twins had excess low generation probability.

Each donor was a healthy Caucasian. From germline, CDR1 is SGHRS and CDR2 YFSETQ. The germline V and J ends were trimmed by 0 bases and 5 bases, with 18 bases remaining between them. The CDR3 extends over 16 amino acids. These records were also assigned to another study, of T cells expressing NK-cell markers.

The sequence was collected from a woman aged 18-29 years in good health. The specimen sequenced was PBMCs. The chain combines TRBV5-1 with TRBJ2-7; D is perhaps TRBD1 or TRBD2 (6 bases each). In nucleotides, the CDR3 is TGCGCCAGCAGCTTGGCCCGGAGGGGGGTAATGGACGAGCAGTACTTC. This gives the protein CASSLARRGVMDEQYF.